The clone carrying this TCR beta chain was seen more than once but under ten times. Its specificity is unknown. These data originate in a study of T cell repertoires in cytomegalovirus infection. For the study at large: TCR beta signatures that were public indicated CMV infection and matching HLA type. Broader study findings: Summed public TCR beta family frequency identified CMV carriers bearing the relevant HLA.

V was pared by 3 bases and J by 5 bases, with 21 bases between. The CDR3 sequence is 16 residues long. Germline V gene sequence: CDR1 SGDLS, CDR2 YYNGEE. TCRdb re-called the reads with MiXCR, one entry per CDR3 protein. The sample includes 85,000 to 130,000 distinct CDR3 sequences, roughly a quarter of them seen just once. The receptor's source is a human donor in good health (CMV status not recorded). Some clones in this sample may be carry-over from other donors' samples. This rearrangement joins TRBV9 to TRBJ2-7; TRBD1 is a possible D gene (7 bases). Input material: CD8+ T cells from PBMCs. The CDR3 DNA reads TGTGCCAGCAGCGGGCTCCCCACAGGGGAGGTGGACGAGCAGTACTTC. It translates to CASSGLPTGEVDEQYF.